The clone carrying this T cell receptor (beta chain) was picked up a small number of times. The sample originates from a study of early T cells in non-severe SARS-CoV-2 infection. Study as a whole: Bulk RNA isolated from unsorted whole blood underwent sequencing; chains were not paired.

Unique molecular identifiers tagged individual cDNA molecules. TCRdb redid the calling of the 5' RACE reads with MiXCR, one entry per CDR3 protein. The data contain fewer than 80,000 distinct CDR3 sequences, about 11% of them singletons. This specimen consisted of whole blood, obtained at baseline. The TCR sequence derives from an adult who was a healthcare worker with PCR-confirmed SARS-CoV-2 infection or an uninfected control (not recorded which).

CDR3 sequence reads: CASSVGSPDSYEQYF. The CDR3 DNA sequence: TGTGCCAGCAGCGTCGGCAGCCCCGACTCCTACGAGCAGTACTTC. The V and J genes are TRBV9 and TRBJ2-7; D is uncertain. V shed 2 bases and J shed 0 bases, with 12 bases lying between them. This CDR3 contains 15 residues. Germline CDR1 SGDLS, CDR2 YYNGEE.